This is a list of T cell receptor beta chains from one sample in a study of high-grade serous ovarian cancer treatment subgroups. The table came from immunoSEQ multiplex PCR; TCRdb's copy has only in-frame clones and leaves some out. The sample consists of approximately 36,000 clones, roughly three quarters of them appearing once. The source material was tumor tissue. The receptors come from a human donor with high-grade serous ovarian cancer. The CDR3 runs from the conserved cysteine through the conserved F or W. The D gene is left open where the match is weak. The size entry is marked missing in some rows and otherwise reads once, few, many or a size class.

v_call	d_call	j_call	clone_size	cdr3_nt	cdr3_aa
TRBV27	TRBD2	TRBJ2-5	-	TGTGCCAGCAGTTTACTTAGCGGGGAAGAGACCCAGTACTTC	CASSLLSGEETQYF
TRBV11-3	-	TRBJ2-7	-	TGTGCCAGCAGCTGCTCTCAGGCCTCCTACGAGCAGTACTTC	CASSCSQASYEQYF
TRBV27	TRBD2	TRBJ2-2	-	TGTGCCGGTACTAGCGGGAGGGTCGGTGCCGTCGGGGAGCTGTTTTTT	CAGTSGRVGAVGELFF
TRBV14	TRBD1	TRBJ2-7	-	TGTGCCAGCAGACTTACAGGGGAATCCTACGAGCAGTACTTC	CASRLTGESYEQYF
TRBV19	-	TRBJ2-7	-	TGTGCCAGTAGTATTGCTGCAGGTTCCTACGAGCAGTACTTC	CASSIAAGSYEQYF
TRBV10-3	TRBD2	TRBJ2-1	once	TGTGCCATCAGTGAGGCCCTAGCGGAGTACAATGAGCAGTTCTTC	CAISEALAEYNEQFF
TRBV25-1	TRBD1	TRBJ1-4	-	TGTGCCAGCAGTGGGCCAGGGGGGGATGAAAAACTGTTTTTT	CASSGPGGDEKLFF
TRBV5-5	TRBD1	TRBJ2-7	-	TGTGCCAGCAGCTCCCCGGGACAGGGTTACTACGAGCAGTACTTC	CASSSPGQGYYEQYF
TRBV20-1	-	TRBJ2-7	-	TGCAGTGCCATACACGGCTACGAGCAGTACTTC	CSAIHGYEQYF
TRBV9	-	TRBJ2-2	few	TGTGCCAGCAGCGACAGGGCGGTTTATGACACCGGGGAGCTGTTTTTT	CASSDRAVYDTGELFF
TRBV28	TRBD2	TRBJ2-1	-	TGTGCCAGCAGTTCTCGGGGACTAGCGGCGGTGGGGGAGCAGTTCTTC	CASSSRGLAAVGEQFF
TRBV5-1	TRBD1	TRBJ1-5	-	TGCGCCAGCAGCCCGGGACAGGGGACTGATCAGCCCCAGCATTTT	CASSPGQGTDQPQHF
TRBV27	TRBD2	TRBJ2-5	-	TGTGCCAGCAGTTTATCGGCTAGCGGGATAAATCAAGAGACCCAGTACTTC	CASSLSASGINQETQYF
TRBV11-1	TRBD1	TRBJ2-7	-	TGTGCCAGCAGCAAAGACAGGGGCCCTCTTTACGAGCAGTACTTC	CASSKDRGPLYEQYF
TRBV28	TRBD1	TRBJ1-3	-	TGTGCCAGCAGGCCCGACAGGGCATTCACCATATATTTT	CASRPDRAFTIYF
TRBV2	-	TRBJ2-7	-	TGTGCCAGCCTTTCCAAAAGAGGGGGCGAGCAGTACTTC	CASLSKRGGEQYF
TRBV6-1	TRBD1	TRBJ2-7	few	TGTGCCAGCAGTGAACGCCTGGGACAGATATACGAGCAGTACTTC	CASSERLGQIYEQYF
TRBV7-9	TRBD1	TRBJ1-3	-	TGTGCCAGCAGCTTACCGGCGGGACAGGGCGGAAACACCATATATTTT	CASSLPAGQGGNTIYF